These T cell receptor beta chains were read from a single sample in a study of shared clonotypes between healthy human individuals. TCRdb keeps only in-frame clones here, not all; method: immunoSEQ multiplex PCR. The repertoire holds some 1,600,000 clones, with approximately 98% as singletons. The sequencing input was naive CD4+ T cells sorted from blood. The receptors were gathered from a man aged 30-40 years in good health. Each CDR3 is given with its conserved first and last residue. Fields, in order: clone size, D gene, J gene, V gene, CDR3 length, CDR3 DNA, CDR3 protein. The D gene is left open where the match is weak. Size tells how often a clone was seen (once, few, many) or the class of an expanded clone, and some rows leave it out.

>NA|TRBD2|TRBJ2-1|TRBV2|15
TGTGCCAGCAGCTTAGCGGGGAGCTCCTACAATGAGCAGTTCTTC
CASSLAGSSYNEQFF
>NA|NA|TRBJ1-5|TRBV5-5|16
TGTGCCAGCAGCTTGGATTTCGTAGATAGCAATCAGCCCCAGCATTTT
CASSLDFVDSNQPQHF
>NA|TRBD1|TRBJ2-6|TRBV29-1|18
TGCAGCGCTCGTTACCGGGACAGGGGATCGTCGGGGGCCAACGTCCTGACTTTC
CSARYRDRGSSGANVLTF
>NA|TRBD1|TRBJ2-5|TRBV18|17
TGTGCCAGCTCAAAAGACCTAGGGACAGGGGGCCCGCAGACCCAGTACTTC
CASSKDLGTGGPQTQYF
>NA|NA|TRBJ2-5|TRBV7-2|16
TGTGCCAGCAGCTTAGGAATCATGGAGGGGGCTGAGACCCAGTACTTC
CASSLGIMEGAETQYF
>NA|TRBD1|TRBJ2-7|TRBV7-9|15
TGTGCCAGCAGCTTAAGTCGGAACAGGGGCTGGGAGCAGTACTTC
CASSLSRNRGWEQYF
>NA|NA|TRBJ1-3|TRBV5-1|16
TGCGCCAGCAGCTCTCAGGCAGCCACCTCTGGAAACACCATATATTTT
CASSSQAATSGNTIYF
>NA|TRBD2|TRBJ2-7|TRBV5-5|17
TGTGCCAGCAGCAGGGACGGCCGACTAGCGGGAGGCTACGAGCAGTACTTC
CASSRDGRLAGGYEQYF
>NA|NA|TRBJ2-2|TRBV14|13
TGTGCCAGCAGCCACAAAAACACCGGGGAGCTGTTTTTT
CASSHKNTGELFF
>NA|NA|TRBJ2-7|TRBV27|14
TGTGCCAGCAGTTTCGCCAGGGGTACCTACGAGCAGTACTTC
CASSFARGTYEQYF
>NA|TRBD1|TRBJ2-7|TRBV7-6|15
TGTGCCAGCAGCTCCCCCGGGACAGGGTCCTACGAGCAGTACTTC
CASSSPGTGSYEQYF
>NA|NA|TRBJ2-3|TRBV5-1|15
TGCGCCAGCAGCTTTGGTTCTAGGCTCACAGATACGCAGTATTTT
CASSFGSRLTDTQYF
>NA|TRBD1|TRBJ1-1|TRBV28|16
TGTGCCAGCAGCAGATTGGGACAGGGGGTGAACACTGAAGCTTTCTTT
CASSRLGQGVNTEAFF
>NA|TRBD2|TRBJ2-1|TRBV14|15
TGTGCCAGCAGCCAAGTAGGGCTAGCGGGAGATGAGCAGTTCTTC
CASSQVGLAGDEQFF
>NA|NA|TRBJ2-1|TRBV9|16
TGTGCCAGCAGCGCTCTCCCTTTGGAACGGCTCAATGAGCAGTTCTTC
CASSALPLERLNEQFF
>NA|NA|TRBJ2-5|TRBV29-1|11
TGCAGCGTTTACAGTGGAGAGACCCAGTACTTC
CSVYSGETQYF
>NA|NA|TRBJ2-3|TRBV10-3|15
TGTGCCATCAGCGAGACTAGGAGGTCCTCAGATACGCAGTATTTT
CAISETRRSSDTQYF
>NA|NA|TRBJ2-2|TRBV27|12
TGTGCCAGCAGTCTAAATCCCGGGGAGCTGTTTTTT
CASSLNPGELFF
>NA|NA|TRBJ1-4|TRBV7-2|15
TGTGCCAGCAGCTTAGTCCGACAGAGGAATGAAAAACTGTTTTTT
CASSLVRQRNEKLFF
>NA|NA|TRBJ2-7|TRBV28|15
TGTGCCAGCAGTTTAGGGGCGACCTCGACCTACGAGCAGTACTTC
CASSLGATSTYEQYF
>NA|NA|TRBJ2-1|TRBV9|12
TGTGCCAGCAGCGGACATCACGGTGAGCAGTTCTTC
CASSGHHGEQFF
>NA|TRBD2|TRBJ2-7|TRBV4-1|16
TGCGCCAGCAGCCAAGATCCTAGCGGGTTAACCTACGAGCAGTACTTC
CASSQDPSGLTYEQYF
>NA|NA|TRBJ2-3|TRBV27|14
TGTGCCAGCACCCCCGCAAGGAGCACAGATACGCAGTATTTT
CASTPARSTDTQYF
>NA|NA|TRBJ1-4|TRBV18|15
TGTGCCAGCTCACCCCTACCCGACTTGGGGGAAAAACTGTTTTTT
CASSPLPDLGEKLFF
>NA|NA|TRBJ2-1|TRBV5-4|17
TGTGCCAGCAGCCTCTCTGGGCAGGGTTTAACCTACAATGAGCAGTTCTTC
CASSLSGQGLTYNEQFF
>NA|TRBD2|TRBJ2-7|TRBV5-1|15
TGCGCCAGCAGCTTGGGGCTAGCGGGATACTACGAGCAGTACTTC
CASSLGLAGYYEQYF
>once|NA|TRBJ1-4|TRBV6-5|15
TGTGCCAGCAGGGATTTGGGGCAGGGAGATGAAAAACTGTTTTTT
CASRDLGQGDEKLFF
>NA|TRBD2|TRBJ2-1|TRBV10-1|16
TGCGCCAGCAGTGAGTCGCTTCGGGAGGGAGGGAATGAGCAGTTCTTC
CASSESLREGGNEQFF
>NA|TRBD2|TRBJ2-5|TRBV15|17
TGTGCCACCAGCAGAGACTTGACTAGCGGGACCAAAGAGACCCAGTACTTC
CATSRDLTSGTKETQYF
>NA|NA|TRBJ1-4|TRBV28|17
TGTGCCAGCAATTTTGCCGACGGCAAAGGACCCGGAGAAAAACTGTTTTTT
CASNFADGKGPGEKLFF
>NA|NA|TRBJ2-7|TRBV4-2|14
TGTGCCAGCAGCCAAGATTGGGGGGCCTACGAGCAGTACTTC
CASSQDWGAYEQYF
>once|NA|TRBJ2-3|TRBV11-3|12
TGTGCCAGCAGCTCCGCCGCCGATACGCAGTATTTT
CASSSAADTQYF
>NA|NA|TRBJ1-2|TRBV27|18
TGTGCCAGCAGTTTCCTCCCCCTACAAGGGAGTCGTAACTATGGCTACACCTTC
CASSFLPLQGSRNYGYTF
>once|NA|TRBJ2-3|TRBV27|14
TGTGCCAGCAGTTTAACCACTAGCACAGATACGCAGTATTTT
CASSLTTSTDTQYF
>NA|NA|TRBJ2-7|TRBV15|12
TGTGCCACCAGCAGAGATCGGATCGAGCAGTACTTC
CATSRDRIEQYF
>NA|NA|TRBJ2-7|TRBV5-1|14
TGCGCCAGCGGAGCGGAGCCCCAAACCTACGAGCAGTACTTC
CASGAEPQTYEQYF
>NA|TRBD1|TRBJ1-4|TRBV9|15
TGTGCCAGCAGCCCCCGGACAGGCCGGAATGAAAAACTGTTTTTT
CASSPRTGRNEKLFF
>once|NA|TRBJ2-7|TRBV9|14
TGTGCCAGCAGCGTAGATCCACAGATCTACGAGCAGTACTTC
CASSVDPQIYEQYF
>NA|NA|TRBJ1-2|TRBV27|17
TGTGCCAGCAGCCCACATCTACAGGGATCAATTAACTATGGCTACACCTTC
CASSPHLQGSINYGYTF
>NA|TRBD2|TRBJ2-7|TRBV5-4|14
TGTGCCAGCAGTAGCGGGAGTATGGGCTACGAGCAGTACTTC
CASSSGSMGYEQYF
>NA|TRBD1|TRBJ1-5|TRBV5-1|18
TGCGCCAGCAGCTTTAGACAGGGTGAGGAGTATAGCAATCAGCCCCAGCATTTT
CASSFRQGEEYSNQPQHF
>NA|NA|TRBJ2-7|TRBV29-1|12
TGCAGCGTTGCGATCGGTCGGGACGAGCAGTACTTC
CSVAIGRDEQYF
>NA|NA|TRBJ2-5|TRBV14|14
TGTGCCAGCAGCCAAGAACCGTACCAAGAGACCCAGTACTTC
CASSQEPYQETQYF